The clone carrying this TCR beta chain has a count of ten or more. Its antigen is unknown. This entry is derived from a study of neurological immune-mediated disorders. Study-wide results and limits: Phylogenetic grouping placed 18 of 34 multiple sclerosis patients' repertoires in one related-CDR3 cluster, a possible signature. The multiple sclerosis repertoire cluster was not associated with any clinical or MRI feature, with the authors stating that larger cohorts are needed.

Synthesis of cDNA used 5'RACE (with 10-nucleotide random UMIs). TCRdb reprocessed the 5' RACE reads via MiXCR and lists one record per CDR3 protein. The sample consists of 84,000 or so distinct CDR3 sequences, 4.3% of them appearing once. Time point reported: longitudinal time-point 3. The CDR3 is 15 residues long. CDR1 is SGHRS and CDR2 is YFSETQ in the germline V gene. Deletions cut 0 bases from V and 0 bases from J, with 7 bases between. The chain links TRBV5-1 to TRBJ1-5; no reliable D call. The sequence came from a woman aged 60-75 years with multiple sclerosis. Sequencing was carried out using PBMCs. CDR3 DNA sequence: TGCGCCAGCAGCTTGGGAGGTAGTAGCAATCAGCCCCAGCATTTT. Translating it yields CASSLGGSSNQPQHF.